The T cell receptor beta chain described here comes from a study of regulatory T cells in long-lasting Graves disease (TCRdb year 2021). In terms of the full investigation: To count as having persistent Graves' disease, a patient had to have received antithyroid drug treatment for over 5 years with TSH receptor autoantibodies remaining persistently positive. TCR sequencing covered some 13 persistent and 20 newly diagnosed Graves' disease patients, about 35 samples in total. The study took place in China and was registered as a clinical trial. Persistent Graves' disease patients in the clinical cohort had taken antithyroid drugs for roughly ten years on average. Peripheral blood TCR sequencing and RNA sequencing compared persistent Graves' disease patients with newly diagnosed Graves' disease patients.

Only a few counts were recorded for this clonotype. What this receptor recognizes is not known. No much larger clone exists at a distance of one base, and base qualities are not known. Broad study findings and their caveats: Sequencing and analysis were limited to the TCR beta chain. Preferential use of TRBV28, TRBJ1-2 and TRBJ2-5 was observed in persistent disease, whereas TRBV20-1 and TRBJ2-1 were favored in newly diagnosed disease. Lower TCR Shannon entropy and fewer highly expanded clones were observed in persistent Graves' disease patients than in newly diagnosed patients, which suggested clonal expansion. The authors noted that the small sample size was a limitation that may lower accuracy. Only peripheral blood was studied, because thyroid tissue, the primary lesion, was inaccessible. Patients with persistent disease shared more public clonotypes (about 2,700) than newly diagnosed patients did (roughly 970).

Via the germline V gene, CDR1 is MDHEN and CDR2 SYDVKM. A distance of 15 bases separates the germline ends of V and J, which lose 5 bases and 7 bases respectively. From the cysteine through the phenylalanine, the CDR3 covers 14 amino acids. CDR3 DNA only is kept here, 42 bases in frame from base 1. The library was produced with multiplex PCR. The sample was run on an Illumina HiSeq 4000. CDR3 regions were amplified by Arm-PCR with iRepertoire HTBI primers to construct TCR beta libraries. Before sequencing, the PCR products went through gel purification. The authors' analysis ran thus. A total of roughly 67 TRBV and some 15 TRBJ segments were identified across samples and were used for gene usage analysis of CDR3 amino acid clonotypes. COPE and FqMerger were used to merge the filtered high-quality paired reads into contigs. BLAST was used to align contigs to IMGT TRBV, TRBD and TRBJ reference genes, and CDR3 was defined according to IMGT. Any clonotype with a frequency above 0.1% was classified as a highly expanded clone. Shannon entropy was used to measure repertoire diversity, and the Gini coefficient was used to measure V-J evenness. A clonotype found in more than one individual was treated as public. TCRdb cleaned the public reads at Q25 with fastp, built clones with MiXCR and kept in-frame beta chains. Each entry is one CDR3 protein sequence, shown with its most common DNA and genes. Clone size and V and J calls follow TCRdb, not the original study. The sample table records 500,000 to 800,000 distinct CDR3 sequences; 30% of these occur just once. About 40% of the sample rests with the top ten.

The meaning of the sample's time point label: persistent/refractory GD, antithyroid drugs over 5 years with positive TRAb. For both TCR sequencing and RNA sequencing, RNA was extracted from PBMCs using TRIzol. Graves' disease was diagnosed according to American Thyroid Association guidelines. Patients were recruited from an endocrinology department in Xi'an, China. Each patient gave roughly 8.4 milliliters of peripheral blood, collected in an EDTA anticoagulant tube. Ficoll Paque Plus density gradient separation was used to isolate PBMCs, and no further T cell sorting was performed. RNA quality was checked with an Agilent 2100 Bioanalyzer and agarose gel, and concentration with a NanoDrop 2000.

The V and J segments used are TRBV28 and TRBJ1-5, and TRBD1 may be the D gene, going by 6 matching bases. This specimen was peripheral blood mononuclear cells (PBMCs), taken when the disease was refractory, from a patient treated with antithyroid drugs. The TCR originated in a female donor with Graves disease. The CDR3 corresponds to CASSPRGPGQPQHF. The nucleotides are TGTGCCAGCAGTCCGCGGGGGCCAGGGCAGCCCCAGCATTTT.